This T cell receptor beta chain was retrieved from a study of cytomegalovirus exposure and HLA in healthy donors. The germline V gene has CDR1 SGHAT and CDR2 FQNNGV. Losses at the gene ends were 3 bases for V and 4 bases for J; bases not matched to a gene: 5. CDR3 length equals 15 residues. Of note for this clone: Its antigen remains unknown.

The PCR ran on 60 Vbeta and 13 Jbeta primers. The method was immunoSEQ multiplex PCR; TCRdb's version includes in-frame clones alone and lacks a portion of them. This sample has approximately 150,000 clones, with roughly 68% found just once. Study results and caveats: Rates of TCR association differed by HLA locus in a later analysis, with DRB1 highest and HLA-C lowest.

Sequenced: PBMCs. The gene calls are TRBV11-2 and TRBJ1-1; 10 bases fit TRBD1. The receptor was isolated from a man between 60 and 70 years old in good health and CMV-seronegative. CDR3 sequence (DNA): TGTGCCAGCAGCTTTACCCGGACAGGGGGCACTGAAGCTTTCTTT. Translation: CASSFTRTGGTEAFF.